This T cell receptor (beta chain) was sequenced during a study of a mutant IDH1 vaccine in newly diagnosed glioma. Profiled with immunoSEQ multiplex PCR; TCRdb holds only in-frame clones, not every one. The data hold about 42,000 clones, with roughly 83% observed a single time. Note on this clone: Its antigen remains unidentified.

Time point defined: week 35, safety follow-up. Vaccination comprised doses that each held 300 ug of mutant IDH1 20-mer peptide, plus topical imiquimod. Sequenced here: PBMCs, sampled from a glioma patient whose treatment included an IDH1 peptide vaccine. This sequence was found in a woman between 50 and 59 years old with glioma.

CDR3 region: CASSPNSPVSGNTIYF. CDR3 bases: TGTGCCAGCTCACCAAATAGTCCGGTCTCTGGAAACACCATATATTTT. The V and J genes are TRBV18 and TRBJ1-3; D ambiguous. CDR1 is KGHSH and CDR2 is LQKENI in the germline V gene. Trimming removed 2 bases from V and 0 bases from J, with 11 bases in between. The CDR3 sequence is 16 residues long.